What follows describes a single T cell receptor beta chain. A Seattle source enrolled patients during active infection and followed them longitudinally. The data belong to a study of blood T cell repertoires in COVID-19. Repertoires were generated with immunoSEQ multiplex PCR, while TCRdb's copy carries only in-frame clones and drops some. The sample lists roughly 380,000 clones, around 91% seen once, with 1.5% to 1.8% in the top ten. Sequencing input: peripheral blood. The sequence was obtained from a woman aged 40-49 years with COVID-19, enrolled during active disease.

The CDR3 here is CASSARLAGEWFMSYEQYF. Here the CDR3 DNA reads TGTGCCAGCAGTGCACGGCTAGCGGGAGAATGGTTTATGTCCTACGAGCAGTACTTC. This chain joins TRBV6-4 and TRBJ2-5; TRBD2 agrees at 10 bases. The better agreement between TRBJ2-7 and the DNA end casts doubt on the J call. Looked up from germline, CDR1 is MRHNA and CDR2 is SNTAGT. The CDR3 totals 19 residues.